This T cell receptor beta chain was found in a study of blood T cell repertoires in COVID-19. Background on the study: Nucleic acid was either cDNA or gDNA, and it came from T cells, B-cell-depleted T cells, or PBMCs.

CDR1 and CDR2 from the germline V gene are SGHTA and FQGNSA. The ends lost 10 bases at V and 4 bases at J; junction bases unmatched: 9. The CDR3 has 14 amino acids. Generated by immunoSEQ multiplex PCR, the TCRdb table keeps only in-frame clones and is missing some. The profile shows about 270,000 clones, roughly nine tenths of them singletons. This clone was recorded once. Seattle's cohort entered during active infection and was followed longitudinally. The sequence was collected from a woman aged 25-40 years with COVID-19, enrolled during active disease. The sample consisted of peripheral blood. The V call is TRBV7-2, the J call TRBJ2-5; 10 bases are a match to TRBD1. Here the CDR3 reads CATSDRGPGETQYF. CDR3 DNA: TGTGCCACCTCTGACAGGGGGCCGGGAGAGACCCAGTACTTC.